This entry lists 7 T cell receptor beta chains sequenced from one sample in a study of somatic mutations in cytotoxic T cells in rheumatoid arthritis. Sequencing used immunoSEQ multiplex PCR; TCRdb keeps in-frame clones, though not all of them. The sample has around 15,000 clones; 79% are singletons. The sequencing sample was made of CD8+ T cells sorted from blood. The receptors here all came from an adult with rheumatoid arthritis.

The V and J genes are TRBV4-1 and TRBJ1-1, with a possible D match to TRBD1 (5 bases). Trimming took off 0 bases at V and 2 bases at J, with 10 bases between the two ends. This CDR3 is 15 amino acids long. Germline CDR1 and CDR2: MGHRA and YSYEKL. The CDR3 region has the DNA TGCGCCAGCAGCCAAGATAGCCAGGGAAACACTGAAGCTTTCTTT. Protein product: CASSQDSQGNTEAFF.

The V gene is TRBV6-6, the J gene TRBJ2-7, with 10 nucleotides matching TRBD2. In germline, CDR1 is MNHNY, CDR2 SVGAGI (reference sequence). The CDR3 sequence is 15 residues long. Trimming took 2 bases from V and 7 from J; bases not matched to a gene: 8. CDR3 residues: CASSYGSGRAWEQYF. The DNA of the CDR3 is TGTGCCAGCAGTTACGGCAGCGGGAGGGCCTGGGAGCAGTACTTC.

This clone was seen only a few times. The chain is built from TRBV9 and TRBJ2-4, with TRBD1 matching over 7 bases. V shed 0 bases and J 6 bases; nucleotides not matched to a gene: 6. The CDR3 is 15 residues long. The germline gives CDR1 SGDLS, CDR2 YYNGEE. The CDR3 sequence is CASSVEGTVLNIQYF. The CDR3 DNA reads TGTGCCAGCAGCGTAGAAGGGACAGTCCTAAACATTCAGTACTTC.

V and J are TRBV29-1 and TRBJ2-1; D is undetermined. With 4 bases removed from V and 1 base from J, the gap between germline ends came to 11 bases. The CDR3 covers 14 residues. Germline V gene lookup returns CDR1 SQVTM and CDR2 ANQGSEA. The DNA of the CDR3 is TGCAGCGTTGGAGTCGCCCGATCCTACAATGAGCAGTTCTTC. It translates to CSVGVARSYNEQFF.

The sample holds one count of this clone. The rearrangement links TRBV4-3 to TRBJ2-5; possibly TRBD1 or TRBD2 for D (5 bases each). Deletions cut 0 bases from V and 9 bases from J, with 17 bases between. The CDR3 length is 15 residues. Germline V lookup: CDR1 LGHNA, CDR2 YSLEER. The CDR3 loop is CASSQDRGVMGPQYF. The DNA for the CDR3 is TGCGCCAGCAGCCAAGATCGGGGCGTGATGGGGCCCCAGTACTTC.

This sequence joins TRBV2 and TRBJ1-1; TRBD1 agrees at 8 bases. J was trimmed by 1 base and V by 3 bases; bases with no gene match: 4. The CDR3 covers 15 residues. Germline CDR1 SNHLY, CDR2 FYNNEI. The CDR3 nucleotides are TGTGCCAGCAGTGACGCCGGGACAGGGAACACTGAAGCTTTCTTT. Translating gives CASSDAGTGNTEAFF.

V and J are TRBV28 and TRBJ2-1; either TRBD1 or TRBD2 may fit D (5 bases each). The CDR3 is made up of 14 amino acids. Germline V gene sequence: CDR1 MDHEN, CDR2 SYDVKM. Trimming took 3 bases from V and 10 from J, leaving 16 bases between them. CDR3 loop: CASSFFKTNREQFF. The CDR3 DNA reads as TGTGCCAGCAGTTTCTTTAAGACTAACAGGGAGCAGTTCTTC.